This T cell receptor beta chain came from a study of shared clonotypes between healthy human individuals. Trimming at V came to 4 bases and at J to 5 bases, leaving 7 bases not matched to a gene. The V gene's germline CDR1 is SGHNT and CDR2 YYREEE (reference sequence). The CDR3 contains 14 residues. Genomic DNA came from 70 million to 100 million PBMCs in unsorted samples. Samples underwent the assay at deep level. Each subset's genomic DNA was split evenly across several immunoSEQ plates. Original handling: Filtering differed since immunoSEQ provided only junctions, with no quality scores. The data were produced by immunoSEQ multiplex PCR, yet TCRdb's version contains in-frame clones alone and is incomplete. The V and J calls and clone size are taken from that table; D and trimming were inferred from the DNA. The sample includes fewer than 500,000 clones, over 60% seen only once; the top ten take about an eighth.

The receptor was isolated from a middle-aged woman in good health. Some clones in this sample may be carry-over from other donors' samples. V gene TRBV5-4 combines with J gene TRBJ2-3; 7 positions match TRBD1. Sample: PBMCs. CDR3 in DNA: TGTGCCAGCAGCAGCCGACAGGGCATAGATACGCAGTATTTT. Translating gives CASSSRQGIDTQYF.